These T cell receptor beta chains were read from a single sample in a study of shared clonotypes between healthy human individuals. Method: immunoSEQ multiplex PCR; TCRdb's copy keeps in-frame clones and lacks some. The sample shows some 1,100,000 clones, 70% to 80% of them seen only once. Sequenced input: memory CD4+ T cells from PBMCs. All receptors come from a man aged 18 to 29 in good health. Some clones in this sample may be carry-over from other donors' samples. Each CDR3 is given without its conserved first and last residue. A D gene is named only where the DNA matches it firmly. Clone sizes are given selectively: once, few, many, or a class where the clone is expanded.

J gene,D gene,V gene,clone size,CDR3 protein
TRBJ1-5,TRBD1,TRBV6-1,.,ASSLQGSNQPQH
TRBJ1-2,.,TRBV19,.,ASSTRQDSYGYT
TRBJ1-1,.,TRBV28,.,ASSVPGGTEAF
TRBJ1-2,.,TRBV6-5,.,ASSYVGTPTRGYT
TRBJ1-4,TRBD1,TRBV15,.,ATSIRDRVEKLF
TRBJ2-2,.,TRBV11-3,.,ASSLGGGSPGELF
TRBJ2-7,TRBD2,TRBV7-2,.,ASSLAGGTSYEQY
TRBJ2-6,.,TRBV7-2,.,ASSRGSRGRNSGANVLT
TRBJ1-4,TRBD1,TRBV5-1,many,ASSQGTGLNEKLF
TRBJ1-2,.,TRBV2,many,ASSKGGTTNYGYT
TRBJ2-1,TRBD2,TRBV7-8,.,ASSLVAGTFYNEQF
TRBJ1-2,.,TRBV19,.,ASSLAGATDYGYT
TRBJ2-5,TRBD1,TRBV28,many,ASSSDRFQETQY
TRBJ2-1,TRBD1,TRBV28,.,ASSPGTGVRNEQF
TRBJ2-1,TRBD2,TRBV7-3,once,ASSLKGRESYNEQF
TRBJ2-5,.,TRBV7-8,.,ASSRENWETQY
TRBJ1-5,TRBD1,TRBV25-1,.,ASIRQGPGSNQPQH
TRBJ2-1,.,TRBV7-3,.,ASSLAGLGHEQF
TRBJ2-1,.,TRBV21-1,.,ASKVSARPNEQF